Listed below are T cell receptor beta chains from one sample, sequenced in a study of blood T cell repertoires in COVID-19. The method was immunoSEQ multiplex PCR; TCRdb's version includes in-frame clones alone and lacks a portion of them. Of roughly 320,000 clones listed, approximately 86% are singletons. Material for sequencing was peripheral blood. The origin of the receptors is a man in his 70s with acute or convalescent COVID-19. CDR3s include the opening cysteine and the closing phenylalanine or tryptophan. The D gene is left open where the match is weak. Rows give clone size only sometimes, using once, few, many, or a class for an expanded clone.

J: TRBJ1-5; D: .; length: 13; size: .; V: TRBV29-1; DNA: TGCAGCGTTGAGGTAGCTCGCAATCAGCCCCAGCATTTT; CDR3: CSVEVARNQPQHF
J: TRBJ2-2; D: TRBD1; length: 14; size: .; V: TRBV28; DNA: TGTGCCAGCAGACGACAGGGGAACACCGGGGAGCTGTTTTTT; CDR3: CASRRQGNTGELFF
J: TRBJ2-5; D: .; length: 14; size: .; V: TRBV7-8; DNA: TGTGCCAGCAGCCGAGACAGATCTCAAGAGACCCAGTACTTC; CDR3: CASSRDRSQETQYF
J: TRBJ1-4; D: .; length: 13; size: .; V: TRBV4-1; DNA: TGCGCCAGCAGCCGCAGGGAAGGTGAAAAACTGTTTTTT; CDR3: CASSRREGEKLFF
J: TRBJ1-4; D: .; length: 13; size: .; V: TRBV19; DNA: TGTGCCAGTGGGCGTATGGCTAATGAAAAACTGTTTTTT; CDR3: CASGRMANEKLFF
J: TRBJ2-2; D: TRBD2; length: 17; size: few; V: TRBV19; DNA: TGTGCCAGTAGTACACTCGGGACTAGCGGGGCCACCGGGGAGCTGTTTTTT; CDR3: CASSTLGTSGATGELFF
J: TRBJ2-7; D: TRBD2; length: 17; size: .; V: TRBV5-4; DNA: TGTGCCAGCAGCACCGGACTAGCGGGAGGGCCCTGGGGCGAGCAGTACTTC; CDR3: CASSTGLAGGPWGEQYF
J: TRBJ2-2; D: .; length: 14; size: .; V: TRBV10-1; DNA: TGCGCCAGCAGTAGTATTACTACTGGCGGGGAGCTGTTTTTT; CDR3: CASSSITTGGELFF
J: TRBJ2-3; D: TRBD1; length: 15; size: .; V: TRBV19; DNA: TGTGCCAGTAGTTCCACAGGGGGTAGCACAGATACGCAGTATTTT; CDR3: CASSSTGGSTDTQYF
J: TRBJ2-3; D: .; length: 13; size: .; V: TRBV6-2/TRBV6-3; DNA: TGTGCCAGCAGTTATGGGCGATCAGATACGCAGTATTTT; CDR3: CASSYGRSDTQYF
J: TRBJ2-7; D: TRBD1; length: 12; size: .; V: TRBV12-3/TRBV12-4; DNA: TGTGCCAGCAAGGACAGGACCTACGAGCAGTACTTC; CDR3: CASKDRTYEQYF
J: TRBJ2-1; D: .; length: 15; size: .; V: TRBV5-4; DNA: TGTGCCAGCAGCCGACCCGACAGGTTGGGTGGCGAGCAGTTCTTC; CDR3: CASSRPDRLGGEQFF
J: TRBJ2-3; D: .; length: 13; size: .; V: TRBV12-3/TRBV12-4; DNA: TGTGCCAGCCTCTCCAGGGGGGCAGATACGCAGTATTTT; CDR3: CASLSRGADTQYF
J: TRBJ2-7; D: TRBD1; length: 14; size: few; V: TRBV18; DNA: TGTGCCAGCTCACCGGGACAGGGTTCCTACGAGCAGTACTTC; CDR3: CASSPGQGSYEQYF